What follows are 19 T cell receptor beta chains derived from one specimen sequenced in a study of T-cell memory formation after mild COVID-19. TCRdb used MiXCR to reprocess the 5' RACE reads, holding one entry per CDR3 protein. The sample has tens of thousands of distinct CDR3 sequences; roughly 16% are singletons. Sequencing used PBMCs or a T cell subset sorted from them (not recorded which). The receptors shown here come from a young man who had mild COVID-19 (a few samples of this study predate the infection). Cell type and time point are not known.

This clonotype was seen many times. This sequence joins TRBV29-1 and TRBJ2-5; 8 positions match TRBD1. CDR1 is SQVTM and CDR2 is ANQGSEA in the germline V gene. J was trimmed by 4 bases and V by 4 bases; bases with no gene match: 11. CDR3 size: 15 residues. In DNA, the CDR3 is TGCAGCGTTGGTCGTCGGACAGGGAGAGGAGAGACCCAGTACTTC. It yields the protein CSVGRRTGRGETQYF.

The chain links TRBV5-1 to TRBJ2-7; D is possibly TRBD1 (6 bases). This CDR3 has 15 amino acids. Germline V gene lookup returns CDR1 SGHRS and CDR2 YFSETQ. V was cut by 4 bases and J by 0 bases, with 14 bases left in between. CDR3 loop: CASSPDSFSSYEQYV. The CDR3 DNA is TGCGCCAGCAGCCCGGACAGTTTCAGCTCCTACGAGCAGTACGTC.

Many counts were recorded for this clonotype. J is TRBJ1-2 and V is TRBV18; 8 bases are shared with TRBD1. The V segment lost 2 bases and the J segment 3 bases; nucleotides outside the gene matches: 2. Germline V gene data show CDR1 as KGHSH and CDR2 as LQKENI. The CDR3 has 14 residues. The CDR3 DNA follows: TGTGCCAGCTCACCAAGGACAGGGTACTATGGCTACACCTTC. It specifies CASSPRTGYYGYTF.

V is TRBV5-1 and J is TRBJ1-2, with D hard to call. Trimming cost V 2 bases and J 2 bases, with 16 bases left between them. In germline, CDR1 is SGHRS, CDR2 YFSETQ. CDR3 size: 16 residues. The CDR3 DNA is TGCGCCAGCAGCTTACCGGTCGAGGGTAGGAACTATGGCTACACCTTC. It is translated as CASSLPVEGRNYGYTF.

The V call is TRBV7-2, the J call TRBJ2-7; 15 bases match TRBD2. Germline CDR1 reads SGHTA; CDR2 reads FQGNSA. This CDR3 has 16 amino acids. With V trimmed by 8 bases and J by 2 bases, 7 bases remained unmatched. CDR3 DNA: TGTGCCAGCTCCCGGGGACTAGCGGGGGGCCCCTACGAGCAGTACGTC. It translates to CASSRGLAGGPYEQYV.

The rearrangement uses TRBV4-1 and TRBJ2-7; D is unclear. V was pared by 0 bases and J by 3 bases, with 21 bases between. Germline-derived CDR1 and CDR2 are MGHRA and YSYEKL. The CDR3 contains 18 residues. The CDR3 DNA is TGCGCCAGCAGCCAAGACCCAGGTTACAGAACTGATAACTACGAGCAGTACTTC. This sequence encodes CASSQDPGYRTDNYEQYF.

The chain has TRBV11-2 and TRBJ2-5; D not resolved. The V gene lost 1 base and the J gene lost 2 bases, with 5 bases spanning the gap. The CDR3 consists of 13 residues. Germline assignment: CDR1 SGHAT and CDR2 FQNNGV. CDR3 region: CASSLVGQETQYF. CDR3 bases: TGTGCCAGCAGCTTAGTCGGGCAAGAGACCCAGTACTTC.

This clonotype was counted only a few times. Here the CDR3 DNA reads TGTGCCAGCAGTCAAGACAGGGGAATCAATTCACCCCTCCACTTT. This gives the protein CASSQDRGINSPLHF. This sequence joins TRBV6-6 and TRBJ1-6, with TRBD1 matching 8 bases. The CDR3 runs to 15 residues. Germline CDR1 MNHNY, CDR2 SVGAGI (reference sequence). J lost 7 bases, V lost 5 bases, and 7 bases had no gene match.

This clonotype came up a few times. The genes are TRBV6-4 and TRBJ1-1; D gene uncertain. The CDR3 covers 17 residues. Germline values: CDR1 MRHNA, CDR2 SNTAGT. The V gene lost 11 bases and the J gene lost 3 bases, with 28 bases spanning the gap. This CDR3 reads CAASDLRGVLWDTEAFF. Written as DNA, the CDR3 is TGTGCCGCCTCCGATCTCCGCGGGGTGTTGTGGGACACTGAAGCTTTCTTT.

This clonotype showed up many times. V usage is TRBV12-3 or TRBV12-4 and J usage is TRBJ1-5; D call uncertain. This CDR3 spans 15 amino acids. V lost 6 bases, J lost 3 bases, and 15 bases lay in between. The CDR3 here is CASSPFDNDNQPQHF. The CDR3 DNA reads as TGTGCCAGCAGCCCCTTTGACAACGACAATCAGCCCCAGCATTTT.

This clonotype was recorded a few times. The J gene is TRBJ2-7, the V gene TRBV20-1; 7 bases agree with TRBD1. Trimming removed 3 bases from V and 1 base from J; junction bases left unmatched: 6. The CDR3 extends over 14 amino acids. CDR1 is DFQATT and CDR2 is SNEGSKA in the germline V gene (reference sequence). In nucleotides, the CDR3 is TGCAGTGCTAGTTGGCCGGGACAGTCCTACGAGCAGTACGTC. The encoded protein is CSASWPGQSYEQYV.

The chain uses TRBV2 and TRBJ2-2; 7 nucleotides agree with TRBD1. V gave up 10 bases and J gave up 9 bases; unmatched junction bases: 14. This CDR3 contains 14 residues. From germline, CDR1 is SNHLY and CDR2 FYNNEI. The CDR3 DNA sequence: TGTGCCACCAAACCCCGACAGGGTTACCGGGAGCTGTTTTTT. Its translation is CATKPRQGYRELFF.

This sequence joins TRBV7-9 and TRBJ2-1, with 7 positions matching TRBD2. This CDR3 comprises 15 residues. With 10 bases clipped from V and 6 bases from J, the junction kept 15 bases outside the gene matches. CDR1 is SEHNR, CDR2 FQNEAQ, per germline (reference sequence). CDR3 sequence (DNA): TGTGCCACGGGGGGAGTAACTCTTCTTGGCAATGAGCAGTTCTTC. Protein: CATGGVTLLGNEQFF. Combining the CDR3 with reference TRBV7-9 and TRBJ2-1 gives the whole variable domain DTGVSQNPRHKITKRGQNVTFRCDPISEHNRLYWYRQTLGQGPEFLTYFQNEAQLEKSRLLSDRFSAERPKGSFSTLEIQRTEQGDSAMYLCATGGVTLLGNEQFFGPGTRLTVL.

The J gene is TRBJ1-1, the V gene TRBV6-6, with 7 bases fitting TRBD1. The CDR3 spans 13 residues. Germline V gives CDR1 MNHNY, CDR2 SVGAGI (reference sequence). Trimming cost V 7 bases and J 5 bases; bases outside gene matches: 7. The CDR3 sequence is CASIKQGRTEAFF. The CDR3, as DNA: TGTGCCAGCATTAAACAGGGGCGGACTGAAGCTTTCTTT.

This clonotype was picked up a small number of times. This chain uses TRBV4-3 with TRBJ1-1; the D gene is possibly TRBD1 (5 bases). Trimming removed 1 base at V and 3 bases at J, with 9 bases between. Germline V gene data show CDR1 as LGHNA and CDR2 as YSLEER. CDR3 length: 14 residues. As DNA, the CDR3 is TGCGCCAGCAGCCAAGGAAGGGGATACACTGAAGCTTTCTTT. Protein product: CASSQGRGYTEAFF.

This clonotype was detected a few times. This chain links TRBV29-1 with TRBJ1-2, with 7 positions matching TRBD1. CDR1 is SQVTM and CDR2 is ANQGSEA in the germline V gene. The CDR3 spans 12 residues. V was clipped by 4 bases and J by 13 bases; unmatched bases: 12. The CDR3 nucleotides are TGCAGCGTTGCTATCAGGGGGATAATGGGCACCTTC. Its protein product is CSVAIRGIMGTF.

The V call is TRBV7-8, the J call TRBJ1-5; D is perhaps TRBD1 (5 bases). The CDR3 is 15 residues long. V was trimmed by 0 bases and J by 7 bases, leaving 13 bases between them. CDR1 and CDR2 from the germline V gene are SGHVS and FQNEAQ. DNA for the CDR3: TGTGCCAGCAGCTTAGCGGTTGGGGGGAACCAGCCCCAGCATTTT. It specifies CASSLAVGGNQPQHF.

This clonotype was recorded once. J is TRBJ1-6 and V is TRBV29-1; D unresolved. CDR3 size: 12 residues. V was shortened by 5 bases and J by 14 bases, with 16 bases between the two germline ends. Looked up from germline, CDR1 is SQVTM and CDR2 is ANQGSEA. CDR3 sequence: CSVPSPSGSLHF. DNA for the CDR3: TGCAGCGTTCCAAGCCCTTCGGGGTCCCTCCACTTT.

Many counts were recorded for this clonotype. The chain is built from TRBV5-6 and TRBJ1-5, with D hard to call. This CDR3 comprises 12 residues. V lost 0 bases and J 6 bases, leaving 4 bases between the germline ends. The germline V gene encodes CDR1 SGHDT and CDR2 YYEEEE. The CDR3 DNA reads as TGTGCCAGCAGCTTGGGGGTTCAGCCCCAGCATTTT. Its translation is CASSLGVQPQHF. Supplemented by reference TRBV5-6 and TRBJ1-5, the full variable domain reads DAGVTQSPTHLIKTRGQQVTLRCSPKSGHDTVSWYQQALGQGPQFIFQYYEEEERQRGNFPDRFSGHQFPNYSSELNVNALLLGDSALYLCASSLGVQPQHFGDGTRLSIL.